This TCR beta chain derives from a study of shared clonotypes between healthy human individuals. The CDR3 has 17 residues. J was trimmed by 3 bases and V by 0 bases; bases with no gene match: 8. The germline gives CDR1 SGHRS, CDR2 YFSETQ. Here immunoSEQ multiplex PCR was the method, and the copy in TCRdb shows in-frame clones only, minus some. The table includes more than 2 million clones, roughly 96% detected once. This chain connects TRBV5-1 to TRBJ2-1, with 8 nucleotides matching TRBD1. The sample was naive CD4+ T cells sorted from blood. Subset denoted: CD45RA+ positively selected. The receptor was isolated from a man younger than 35 in good health. CDR3: CASSLVGQGKGYNEQFF. The CDR3 region has the DNA TGCGCCAGCAGCTTGGTCGGACAGGGAAAAGGCTACAATGAGCAGTTCTTC.